This T cell receptor (beta chain) was recorded in a study of T-cell memory formation after mild COVID-19. General study results and limits: Whether day 37 second-wave clones are SARS-CoV-2-specific was not confirmed. Contracting clones from day 15 to 85 showed balanced CD4/CD8; later expanders favored CD4+.

Per the germline V gene, CDR1 is DFQATT and CDR2 is SNEGSKA (reference sequence). CDR3 length: 15 amino acids. The germline V and J ends were trimmed by 0 bases and 8 bases, with 19 bases remaining between them. TCRdb independently ran MiXCR on the 5' RACE reads; one entry per CDR3 protein. The sample carries about 360,000 distinct CDR3 sequences, roughly an eighth recorded once. This clonotype has a handful of counts. The antigen remains undetermined. Sequencing was carried out using PBMCs or a T cell subset sorted from them (not recorded which). The sequence was collected from a man aged 18 to 35 who had mild COVID-19 (a few samples of this study predate the infection). Cell type and time point are not known. The chain carries TRBV20-1 and TRBJ1-2; D perhaps matches TRBD1 (6 bases). The CDR3: CSARDEGERFWGYTF. DNA for the CDR3: TGCAGTGCTAGAGATGAGGGGGAACGGTTCTGGGGCTACACCTTC.